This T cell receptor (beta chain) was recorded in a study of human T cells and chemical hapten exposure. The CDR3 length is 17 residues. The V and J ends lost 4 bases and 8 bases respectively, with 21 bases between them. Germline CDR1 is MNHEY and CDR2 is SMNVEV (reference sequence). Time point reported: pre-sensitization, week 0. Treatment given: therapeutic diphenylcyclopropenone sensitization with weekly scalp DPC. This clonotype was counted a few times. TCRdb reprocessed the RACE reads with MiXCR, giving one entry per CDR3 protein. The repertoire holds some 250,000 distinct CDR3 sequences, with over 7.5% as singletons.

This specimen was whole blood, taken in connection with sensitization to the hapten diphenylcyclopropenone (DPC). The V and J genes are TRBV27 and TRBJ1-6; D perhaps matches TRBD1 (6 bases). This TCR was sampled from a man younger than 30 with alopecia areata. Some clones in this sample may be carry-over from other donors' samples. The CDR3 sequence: CASSSTRGWGKDSPLHF. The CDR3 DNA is TGTGCCAGCAGTTCGACCAGGGGCTGGGGGAAGGATTCACCCCTCCACTTT.